These 13 T cell receptor beta chains were sequenced from one sample in a study of cytotoxic CD8 clonotypes in ibrutinib-treated CLL (dated by TCRdb to the early 2020s). Sample time point, as interpreted from the label and publication: 12 months on ibrutinib. The library was built by means of the immunoSEQ multiplex PCR assay. TCRdb's version of the immuneACCESS table is confined to in-frame rearrangements and falls short of the full clone set. An unresolved V gene accounts for under half of the shortfall where checked; the remainder is of unknown origin. This sample has over 65,000 clones in its table, and about two thirds of those were observed once. The top ten clones comprise approximately 6.2% of the sample. The sequenced sample was PBMCs, obtained after 12 months of ibrutinib treatment. These receptors were collected from a human donor with chronic lymphocytic leukemia.

This clone was detected only a few times. This rearrangement joins TRBV2 to TRBJ1-2; 9 bases fit TRBD1. The CDR3 runs to 13 residues. The germline gives CDR1 SNHLY, CDR2 FYNNEI. Trimming took 5 bases from V and 6 from J; bases not matched to a gene: 4. The DNA for the CDR3 is TGTGCCAGCAGTACGACAGGGGGAGATGGCTACACCTTC. Translating gives CASSTTGGDGYTF.

This clone was counted between two and nine times. The V gene is TRBV5-1, the J gene TRBJ2-1; tentative D call: TRBD2 (5 bases). Germline lookup yields CDR1 SGHRS and CDR2 YFSETQ. The CDR3 length is 15 residues. The V and J ends lost 0 bases and 6 bases respectively, with 13 bases between them. For the CDR3, the DNA is TGCGCCAGCAGCTTGGCCTTAGGCGCGGGCAATGAGCAGTTCTTC. Translated: CASSLALGAGNEQFF.

V is TRBV9 and J is TRBJ2-7; D possibly uses TRBD1 or TRBD2 (5 bases each). V was clipped by 6 bases and J by 0 bases, with 13 bases between them. This CDR3 is built from 14 residues. CDR1 and CDR2 (germline): SGDLS, YYNGEE. This CDR3 is CASNPEGTSYEQYF. For the CDR3, the DNA is TGTGCCAGCAATCCCGAGGGGACCTCCTACGAGCAGTACTTC.

The chain is built from TRBV5-4 and TRBJ1-1; D is uncertain. Germline V gives CDR1 SGHNT, CDR2 YYREEE (reference sequence). The ends were cut back, 1 base at V and 9 bases at J, with 13 bases in the middle. The CDR3 extends over 13 amino acids. The CDR3 here is CASSLMVSPQAFF. The CDR3 DNA reads as TGTGCCAGCAGCTTGATGGTCTCGCCCCAAGCTTTCTTT.

This clone was recorded once. J is TRBJ2-1 and V is TRBV14; 11 nucleotides agree with TRBD2. Losses at the gene ends were 6 bases for V and 2 bases for J; bases not matched to a gene: 3. CDR3 size: 15 residues. CDR1 SGHDN and CDR2 FVKESK come from the germline V gene. The CDR3 DNA reads as TGTGCCAGCAGTCGTAGCGGGGGGGCCTACAATGAGCAGTTCTTC. Translated, it gives CASSRSGGAYNEQFF.

The chain uses TRBV18 and TRBJ2-3; 8 bases align to TRBD2. CDR3 length: 15 amino acids. Per germline, CDR1 KGHSH and CDR2 LQKENI. The V segment lost 1 base and the J segment 2 bases; nucleotides outside the gene matches: 2. The chain's CDR3 is CASSPLAGPTDTQYF. CDR3 DNA sequence: TGTGCCAGCTCACCACTAGCGGGGCCCACAGATACGCAGTATTTT.

The chain carries TRBV18 and TRBJ1-4; possibly TRBD1 for D (6 bases). There are 15 residues in the CDR3. Trimming took 3 bases from V and 7 from J, leaving 15 bases between them. From germline, CDR1 is KGHSH and CDR2 LQKENI. The CDR3 is CASSPPGGGREKLFF. The CDR3 DNA reads TGTGCCAGCTCACCTCCCGGGGGCGGGCGTGAAAAACTGTTTTTT.

The CDR3 is CASSLEKKGDEQYF. In DNA form, the CDR3 reads TGCGCCAGCAGCTTGGAGAAAAAGGGAGACGAGCAGTACTTC. This chain links TRBV5-1 with TRBJ2-7, with a possible D match to TRBD2 (5 bases). Germline V gene sequence: CDR1 SGHRS, CDR2 YFSETQ. Trimming pared 0 bases from V and 5 bases from J, leaving 12 bases between. The CDR3 contains 14 residues.

The chain couples TRBV2 to TRBJ2-1, with unresolved D. V was clipped by 2 bases and J by 6 bases, with 11 bases between them. The CDR3 has 14 residues. Germline CDR1 is SNHLY and CDR2 is FYNNEI. CDR3 loop: CASSESGFSNEQFF. CDR3 bases: TGTGCCAGCAGTGAATCTGGGTTTAGCAATGAGCAGTTCTTC. Drawing the rest from reference TRBV2 and TRBJ2-1, the complete variable domain is EPEVTQTPSHQVTQMGQEVILRCVPISNHLYFYWYRQILGQKVEFLVSFYNNEISEKSEIFDDQFSVERPDGSNFTLKIRSTKLEDSAMYFCASSESGFSNEQFFGPGTRLTVL.

This rearrangement joins TRBV5-1 to TRBJ2-1; the D is unclear. V was shortened by 0 bases and J by 4 bases, with 8 bases between the two germline ends. Per germline, CDR1 SGHRS and CDR2 YFSETQ. This CDR3 comprises 14 residues. The CDR3 sequence is CASSLDQNYNEQFF. CDR3 coding DNA: TGCGCCAGCAGCTTGGACCAAAATTACAATGAGCAGTTCTTC.

The rearrangement joins TRBV27 to TRBJ1-1, with D tentatively TRBD1 (5 bases). CDR1 is MNHEY, CDR2 SMNVEV, per germline (reference sequence). V was pared by 2 bases and J by 3 bases, with 19 bases between. This CDR3 is built from 17 residues. DNA for the CDR3: TGTGCCAGCAGTTTAGGGGGTGAGGCGGGTGGTGACACTGAAGCTTTCTTT. The encoded protein is CASSLGGEAGGDTEAFF.

The chain is built from TRBV29-1 and TRBJ2-6; 9 bases agree with TRBD1. The CDR3 loop spans 15 amino acids. In germline, CDR1 is SQVTM, CDR2 ANQGSEA. The V segment lost 5 bases and the J segment 3 bases; nucleotides outside the gene matches: 5. CDR3 coding DNA: TGCAGCGTTCGGGACAGGGAGGTTGGGGCCAACGTCCTGACTTTC. This sequence encodes CSVRDREVGANVLTF.

This clone has only a few counts. V gene TRBV6-1 combines with J gene TRBJ1-5; perhaps TRBD1 as D (5 bases). Germline V gene sequence: CDR1 MNHNS, CDR2 SASEGT. V was shortened by 6 bases and J by 5 bases, with 11 bases between the two germline ends. The CDR3 loop spans 13 amino acids. This CDR3 is CASRVDSYQPQHF. The CDR3 coding sequence is TGTGCCAGCAGGGTCGACAGCTATCAGCCCCAGCATTTT.